This TCR beta chain was found in a study of PD-1 blockade in mismatch repair-deficient tumors. Study-level information: All were previously treated, progressing patients with around 12 mismatch repair-deficient cancer types. General study results and limits: Rapid post-treatment expansion, then contraction, generally preceding radiologic response, marked tumor-resident clones.

PCR or immunohistochemistry showed mismatch repair deficiency in every enrolled patient. On this clone: The antigen is not known.

The method was immunoSEQ multiplex PCR; TCRdb's version includes in-frame clones alone and lacks a portion of them. Of about 19,000 clones in the sample, around 79% were seen once. Germline V gene lookup returns CDR1 SEHNR and CDR2 FQNEAQ (reference sequence). The CDR3 is 14 residues long. The junction had 1 base not matched to a gene; V was cut back by 4 bases and J by 2 bases. The chain links TRBV7-9 to TRBJ1-1; 10 bases agree with TRBD1. This receptor was taken from an adult with mismatch repair-deficient cancer. The input for sequencing was PBMCs, taken 52 weeks after starting pembrolizumab. CDR3 in amino acids: CASSSTGGNTEAFF. CDR3 sequence (DNA): TGTGCCAGCAGCTCGACAGGGGGCAACACTGAAGCTTTCTTT.